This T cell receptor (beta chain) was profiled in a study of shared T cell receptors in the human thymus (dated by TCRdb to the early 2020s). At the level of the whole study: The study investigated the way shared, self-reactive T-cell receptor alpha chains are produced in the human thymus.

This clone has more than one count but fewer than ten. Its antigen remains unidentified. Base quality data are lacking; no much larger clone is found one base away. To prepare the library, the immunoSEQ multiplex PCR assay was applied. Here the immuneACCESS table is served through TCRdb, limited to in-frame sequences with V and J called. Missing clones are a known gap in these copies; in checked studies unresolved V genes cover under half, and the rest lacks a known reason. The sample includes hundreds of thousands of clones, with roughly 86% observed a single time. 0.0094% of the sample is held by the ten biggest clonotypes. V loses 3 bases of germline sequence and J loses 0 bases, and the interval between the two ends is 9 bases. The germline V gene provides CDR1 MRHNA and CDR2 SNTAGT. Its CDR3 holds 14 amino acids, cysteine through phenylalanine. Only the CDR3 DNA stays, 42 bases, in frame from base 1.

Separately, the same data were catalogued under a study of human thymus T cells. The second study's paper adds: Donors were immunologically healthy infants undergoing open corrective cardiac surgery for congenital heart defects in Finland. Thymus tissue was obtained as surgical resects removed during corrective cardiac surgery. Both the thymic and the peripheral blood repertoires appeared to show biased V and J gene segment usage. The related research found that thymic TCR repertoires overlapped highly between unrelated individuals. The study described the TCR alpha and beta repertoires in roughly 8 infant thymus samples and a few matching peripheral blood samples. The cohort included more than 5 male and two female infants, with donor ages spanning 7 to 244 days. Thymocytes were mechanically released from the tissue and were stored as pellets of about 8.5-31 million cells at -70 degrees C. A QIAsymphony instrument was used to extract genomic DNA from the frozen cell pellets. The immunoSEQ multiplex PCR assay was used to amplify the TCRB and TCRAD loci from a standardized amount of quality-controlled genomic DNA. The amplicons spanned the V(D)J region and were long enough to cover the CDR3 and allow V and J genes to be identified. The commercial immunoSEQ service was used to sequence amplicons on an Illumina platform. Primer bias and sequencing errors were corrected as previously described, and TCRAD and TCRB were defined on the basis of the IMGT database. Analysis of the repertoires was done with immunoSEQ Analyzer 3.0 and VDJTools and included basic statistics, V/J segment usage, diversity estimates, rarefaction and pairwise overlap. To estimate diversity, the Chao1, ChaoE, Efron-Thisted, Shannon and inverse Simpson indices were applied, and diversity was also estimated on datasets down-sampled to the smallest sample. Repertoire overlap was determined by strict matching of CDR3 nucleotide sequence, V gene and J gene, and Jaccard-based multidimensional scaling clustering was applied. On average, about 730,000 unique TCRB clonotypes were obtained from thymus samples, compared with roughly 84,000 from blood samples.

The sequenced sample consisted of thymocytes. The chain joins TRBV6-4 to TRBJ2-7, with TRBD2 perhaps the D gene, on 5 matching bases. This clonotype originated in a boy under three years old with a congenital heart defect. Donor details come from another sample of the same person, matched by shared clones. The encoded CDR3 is CASSESGSSYEQYF. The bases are TGTGCCAGCAGTGAAAGCGGCAGCTCCTACGAGCAGTACTTC.